This T cell receptor (beta chain) was found in a study of T cells after yellow fever vaccination. Points from the study as a whole: Overall, a small share of clonotypes was seen in both CD4 and CD8 compartments.

Template switching with 5'RACE generated the TCR cDNA and added a universal primer site and UMIs. TCRdb reanalysed the 5' RACE reads using MiXCR and keeps one entry per CDR3 protein. In the table there are tens of thousands of distinct CDR3 sequences, around 7.9% of which are singletons. The CDR3 is made up of 15 amino acids. V gave up 0 bases and J gave up 0 bases, with 8 bases separating them. CDR1 is LGHNA and CDR2 is YSLEER in the germline V gene. This clonotype was detected a few times. Its antigen is not known. The origin of this receptor is a man between 18 and 29 years old who received the YFV17D yellow fever vaccine. The rearrangement uses TRBV4-3 and TRBJ1-1, with a possible D match to TRBD1 (6 bases). The material sequenced was CD8+ T cells sorted from PBMCs, taken around 10 days after the first yellow fever vaccination. CDR3 protein: CASSQDRGVNTEAFF. In nucleotides, the CDR3 is TGCGCCAGCAGCCAAGATAGGGGGGTGAACACTGAAGCTTTCTTT.